These T cell receptor beta chains were read from a single sample in a study of PD-1 blockade in mismatch repair-deficient tumors. Data came from immunoSEQ multiplex PCR; TCRdb stores just in-frame clones and leaves some out. The sample has around 48,000 clones, 78% seen once; the top ten hold more than 2.5%. The source material was peripheral blood, sampled 4 weeks after starting pembrolizumab. These receptor sequences come from an adult with mismatch repair-deficient cancer. Both conserved end residues are part of each CDR3. The D gene is left open where the match is weak. Clone sizes are given selectively: once, few, many, or a class where the clone is expanded.

j_call d_call clone_size v_call cdr3_aa cdr3_nt
TRBJ2-7 TRBD2 . TRBV10-3 CASRRESSYEQYF TGTGCCTCCCGGCGGGAGAGCTCCTACGAGCAGTACTTC
TRBJ2-7 . . TRBV28 CASSYQGYEQYF TGTGCCAGCAGTTATCAGGGCTACGAGCAGTACTTC
TRBJ2-3 TRBD2 few TRBV11-3 CASSPSGRTDTQYF TGTGCCAGCAGCCCTAGCGGGAGAACAGATACGCAGTATTTT
TRBJ1-5 . few TRBV19 CASSISNQPQHF TGTGCCAGTAGTATCAGCAATCAGCCCCAGCATTTT
TRBJ2-4 . . TRBV7-2 CASSSGDAKNIQYF TGTGCCAGCAGCTCGGGCGATGCCAAAAACATTCAGTACTTC
TRBJ1-2 TRBD1 few TRBV6-1 CASTSTGSNGYTF TGTGCCAGCACCTCGACAGGGTCGAACGGCTACACCTTC
TRBJ1-2 TRBD1 . TRBV6-5 CASSYVRTGGGYGYTF TGTGCCAGCAGTTATGTCCGGACAGGGGGCGGCTATGGCTACACCTTC
TRBJ2-5 . . TRBV7-6 CASSLTGTADGETQYF TGTGCCAGCAGCTTAACCGGGACGGCAGACGGAGAGACCCAGTACTTC
TRBJ2-1 TRBD2 . TRBV6-1 CASSVQTSGLGEQFF TGTGCCAGCAGTGTCCAGACTAGCGGCCTAGGGGAGCAGTTCTTC
TRBJ2-5 . . TRBV5-6 CASSSQTGHETQYF TGTGCCAGCAGCTCCCAGACTGGACATGAGACCCAGTACTTC
TRBJ2-7 TRBD2 . TRBV9 CASSVGTSDYEQYF TGTGCCAGCAGCGTAGGGACTAGCGACTACGAGCAGTACTTC
TRBJ2-7 TRBD1 . TRBV5-1 CASSYFPPGQGYEQYF TGCGCCAGCAGTTATTTTCCCCCCGGACAGGGTTACGAGCAGTACTTC
TRBJ2-7 TRBD2 few TRBV30 CAWRKAGAGEQYF TGTGCCTGGAGGAAAGCGGGGGCGGGGGAGCAGTACTTC
TRBJ1-3 TRBD1 . TRBV5-6 CASGTGRNGNTIYF TGTGCCAGCGGGACAGGGCGAAATGGAAACACCATATATTTT
TRBJ1-2 TRBD1 . TRBV4-3 CASSPGSQGIYGYTF TGCGCCAGCAGCCCCGGGTCACAGGGGATTTATGGCTACACCTTC
TRBJ2-1 TRBD2 . TRBV10-2 CASSESLAGGNEQFF TGCGCCAGCAGTGAGTCGTTAGCGGGAGGGAATGAGCAGTTCTTC
TRBJ2-1 TRBD2 once TRBV5-4 CASSLGLAGVDEQFF TGTGCCAGCAGCCTGGGACTAGCGGGAGTCGATGAGCAGTTCTTC
TRBJ2-1 . medium-sized TRBV7-9 CASSSSWNEQFF TGTGCCAGCAGCTCAAGCTGGAATGAGCAGTTCTTC
TRBJ2-1 . . TRBV5-4 CASSSRDLGVGNEQFF TGTGCCAGCAGCTCCCGGGACTTGGGGGTGGGCAATGAGCAGTTCTTC
TRBJ2-1 . . TRBV11-1 CASSLWAYNEQFF TGTGCCAGCAGCTTGTGGGCCTACAATGAGCAGTTCTTC
TRBJ1-1 TRBD1 . TRBV7-8 CVSSRRDRSFTEAFF TGTGTCAGCAGCCGGCGGGACAGGAGCTTCACTGAAGCTTTCTTT
TRBJ2-3 . . TRBV6-6 CASSYSAGSTDTQYF TGTGCCAGCAGTTACTCGGCAGGGTCCACAGATACGCAGTATTTT